The source of this T cell receptor beta chain is a study of CXCR3-negative and CXCR3-positive naive CD8 T cells. Comments on this clonotype: Its target is not known.

In preparing the TRB cDNA libraries, 5' RACE with UMI labels was used. With the 5' RACE reads reprocessed, TCRdb shows one record per CDR3 protein and no DNA. The specimen's table records some 130,000 distinct CDR3 sequences. The CDR3 covers 14 residues. Germline CDR1 SQVTM, CDR2 ANQGSEA. Broader study findings: Most assays used freshly isolated PBMCs, as cryopreservation partially reduced CXCR3.

This chain joins TRBV29-1 and TRBJ2-7; TCRdb's D call, TRBD2, is unchecked because there is no DNA. The receptor was derived from a human donor in good health. Some clones in this sample may be carry-over from other donors' samples. The sequenced sample was naive CXCR3- CD8+ T cells from blood. Specified subset: CD45RO-CCR7+CD27+CD95- naive CD8+ T cells lacking CXCR3 (TNR3-). Here the CDR3 reads CSVVLGGRDYEQYF.